This T cell receptor beta chain was sequenced in a study of Graves' ophthalmopathy and Graves' hyperthyroidism. Amplification targeted the TCR beta CDR3 regions, with RNA transcripts as the source material. The workflow started with a first-round RT-PCR run with HTBI primers and then moved on to a second-round multiplex PCR. TCRdb passed the multiplex PCR reads through MiXCR, listing each CDR3 protein once. The sample holds about 740,000 distinct CDR3 sequences, around 40% seen once. V was shortened by 4 bases and J by 3 bases, with 4 bases between the two germline ends. This CDR3 spans 11 amino acids. Germline loops: CDR1 SGHRS, CDR2 YFSETQ.

The clonotype originates from an adult man with Graves' ophthalmopathy. The chain carries TRBV5-1 and TRBJ2-5; D is unclear. The sample was peripheral blood. The CDR3 bases are TGCGCCAGCAGCATGGAAGAGACCCAGTACTTC. Encoded protein: CASSMEETQYF.